This paragraph reports one T cell receptor (beta chain). Antigen unknown. The data belong to a study of T cell responses to AZD1222 COVID-19 vaccine. TCRdb's copy holds only in-frame clones and misses some; the assay was immunoSEQ multiplex PCR. The top ten clones hold 4.3% of a sample with approximately 180,000 clones, around 89% of them seen once. CDR1 SGHRS and CDR2 YFSETQ come from the germline V gene. V lost 3 bases, J lost 5 bases, and 14 bases lay in between. The CDR3 is 14 residues long. Whole-study results and caveats: Spike-specific TCR breadth and depth rose after two AZD1222 doses. AZD1222 recipients seropositive at baseline numbered only 5 or 6. In all cases, repertoires were sampled only after the peak T cell response.

The sample was peripheral blood, taken 28 days after the second dose of the MenACWY control vaccine. The rearrangement joins TRBV5-1 to TRBJ2-5; weak D call: TRBD2 (6 bases). The TCR originated in an adult who received the MenACWY meningococcal vaccine as a control. The chain's CDR3 is CASSSVGGSETQYF. In nucleotides, the CDR3 is TGCGCCAGCAGCTCTGTCGGAGGGTCGGAGACCCAGTACTTC.